These T cell receptor beta chains were read from a single sample in a study of T cell responses to AZD1222 COVID-19 vaccine. Sequenced by immunoSEQ multiplex PCR; TCRdb stores in-frame clones only, minus some. Among 100,000 or so clones listed, around 83% were seen once. The specimen was peripheral blood, collected on day 0 of AZD1222 vaccination. The receptors originated from an adult in good health. CDR3s leave out the opening cysteine and the closing phenylalanine or tryptophan. The order of the fields is V gene, J gene, clone size, CDR3 protein. Clone size is given for some rows only: seen once, a few or many times, or a class if the clone is expanded.

>TRBV14|TRBJ2-1|once
ASSQDSGIGDNEQF
>TRBV19|TRBJ2-7|-
ASSSALNSYEQY
>TRBV30|TRBJ2-1|-
AWTDAGSGSYNEQF
>TRBV9|TRBJ1-1|-
ASSGETVATEAF
>TRBV27|TRBJ1-1|-
ASSLSSILKWGEDPTEAF
>TRBV2|TRBJ1-2|-
ASSMDGNYGYT
>TRBV5-1|TRBJ1-1|-
ASSLSGQGGPVEAF
>TRBV27|TRBJ2-7|few
ASHRGLGDEQY
>TRBV7-9|TRBJ2-1|-
ASSSGQGSNEQF
>TRBV4-2|TRBJ1-4|-
ASSQDGQGNEKLF
>TRBV11-2|TRBJ1-2|few
ASTRGTILNYGYT
>TRBV4-2|TRBJ2-7|-
ASSQEAAGGSYEQY
>TRBV28|TRBJ1-1|-
ASSLSRTGGVEAF
>TRBV5-6|TRBJ1-6|-
ASSFRDSYNSPLH
>TRBV7-2|TRBJ2-3|few
ASSSPSTDTQY
>TRBV7-3|TRBJ1-1|-
ASSYRQATEAF
>TRBV6-2/TRBV6-3|TRBJ1-5|-
ASSNLRDQPQH
>TRBV11-1|TRBJ1-2|-
ASSLEGRGYGYT
>TRBV7-2|TRBJ2-7|-
ASSLAGGRYEQY
>TRBV19|TRBJ2-1|once
ASKLGAGNEQF